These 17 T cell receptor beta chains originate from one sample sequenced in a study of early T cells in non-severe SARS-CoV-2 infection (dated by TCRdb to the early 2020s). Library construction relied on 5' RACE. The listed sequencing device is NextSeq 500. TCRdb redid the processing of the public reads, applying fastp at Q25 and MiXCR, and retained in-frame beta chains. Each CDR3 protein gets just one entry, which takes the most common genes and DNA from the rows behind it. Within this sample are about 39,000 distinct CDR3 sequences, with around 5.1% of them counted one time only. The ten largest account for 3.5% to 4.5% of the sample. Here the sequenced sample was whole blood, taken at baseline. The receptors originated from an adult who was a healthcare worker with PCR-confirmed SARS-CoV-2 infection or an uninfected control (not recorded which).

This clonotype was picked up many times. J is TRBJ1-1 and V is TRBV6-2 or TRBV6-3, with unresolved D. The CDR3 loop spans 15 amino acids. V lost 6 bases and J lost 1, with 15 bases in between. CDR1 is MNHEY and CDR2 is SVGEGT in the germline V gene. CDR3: CASREKAGGNTEAFF. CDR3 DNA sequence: TGTGCCAGCAGAGAAAAGGCAGGCGGGAACACTGAAGCTTTCTTT.

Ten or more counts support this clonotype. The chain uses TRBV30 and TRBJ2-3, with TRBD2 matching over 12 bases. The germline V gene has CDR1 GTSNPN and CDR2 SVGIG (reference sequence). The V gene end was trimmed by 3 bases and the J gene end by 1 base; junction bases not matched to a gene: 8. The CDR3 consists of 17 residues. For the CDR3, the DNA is TGTGCCTGGAGCGGCAGACTAGCGGGGGCCCGCACAGATACGCAGTATTTT. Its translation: CAWSGRLAGARTDTQYF.

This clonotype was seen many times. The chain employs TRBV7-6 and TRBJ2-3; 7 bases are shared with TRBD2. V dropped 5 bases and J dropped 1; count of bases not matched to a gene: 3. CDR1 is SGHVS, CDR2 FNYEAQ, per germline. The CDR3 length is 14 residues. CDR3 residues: CASSGGEGTDTQYF. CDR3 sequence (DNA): TGTGCCAGCAGCGGGGGGGAAGGCACAGATACGCAGTATTTT.

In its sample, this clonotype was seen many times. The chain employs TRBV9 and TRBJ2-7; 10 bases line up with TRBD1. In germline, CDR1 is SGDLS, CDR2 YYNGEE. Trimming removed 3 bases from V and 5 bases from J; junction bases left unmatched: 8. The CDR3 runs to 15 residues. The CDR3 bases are TGTGCCAGCAGCGCGGAAGGACAGGGGGGCGACGAGCAGTACTTC. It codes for CASSAEGQGGDEQYF.

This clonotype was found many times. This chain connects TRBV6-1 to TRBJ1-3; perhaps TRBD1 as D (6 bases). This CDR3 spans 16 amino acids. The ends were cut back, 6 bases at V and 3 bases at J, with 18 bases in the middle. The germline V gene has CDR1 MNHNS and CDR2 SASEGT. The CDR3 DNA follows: TGTGCCAGCAGGCCACAGGGTCGAGGAGGTGGAAACACCATATATTTT. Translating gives CASRPQGRGGGNTIYF.

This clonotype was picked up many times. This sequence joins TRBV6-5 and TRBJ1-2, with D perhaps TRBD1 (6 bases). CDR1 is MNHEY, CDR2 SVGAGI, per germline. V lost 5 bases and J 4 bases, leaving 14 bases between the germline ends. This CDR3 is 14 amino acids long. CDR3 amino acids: CASSRGQQIYGYTF. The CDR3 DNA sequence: TGTGCCAGCAGTCGCGGACAGCAGATCTATGGCTACACCTTC.

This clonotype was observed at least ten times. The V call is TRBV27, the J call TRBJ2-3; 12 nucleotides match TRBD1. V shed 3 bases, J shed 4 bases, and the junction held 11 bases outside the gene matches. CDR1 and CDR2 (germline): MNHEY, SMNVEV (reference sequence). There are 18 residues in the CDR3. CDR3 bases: TGTGCCAGCAGTTTCGACACTTCGGGACAGGGGGCCGCAGATACGCAGTATTTT. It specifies CASSFDTSGQGAADTQYF.

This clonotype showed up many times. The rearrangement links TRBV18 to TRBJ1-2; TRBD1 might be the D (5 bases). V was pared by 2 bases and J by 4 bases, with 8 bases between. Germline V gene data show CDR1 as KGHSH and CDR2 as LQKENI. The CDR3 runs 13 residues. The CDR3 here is CASSPDSLYGYTF. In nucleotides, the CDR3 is TGTGCCAGCTCACCAGACAGTCTCTATGGCTACACCTTC. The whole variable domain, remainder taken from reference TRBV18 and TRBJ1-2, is NAGVMQNPRHLVRRRGQEARLRCSPMKGHSHVYWYRQLPEEGLKFMVYLQKENIIDESGMPKERFSAEFPKEGPSILRIQQVVRGDSAAYFCASSPDSLYGYTFGSGTRLTVV.

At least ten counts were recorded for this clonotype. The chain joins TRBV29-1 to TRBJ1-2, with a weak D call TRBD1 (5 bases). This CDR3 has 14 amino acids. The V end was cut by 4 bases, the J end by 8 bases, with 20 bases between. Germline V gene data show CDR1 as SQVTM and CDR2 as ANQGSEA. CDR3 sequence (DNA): TGCAGCGTTGGGGGACGAGGGTCTGGTCAGGGCTACACCTTC. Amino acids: CSVGGRGSGQGYTF.

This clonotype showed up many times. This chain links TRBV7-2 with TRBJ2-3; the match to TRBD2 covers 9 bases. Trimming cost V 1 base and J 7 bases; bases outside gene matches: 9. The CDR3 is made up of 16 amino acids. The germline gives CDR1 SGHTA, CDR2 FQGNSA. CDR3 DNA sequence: TGTGCCAGCAGCTTAGGATCCAGCGGGGGGAGGAATACGCAGTATTTT. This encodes CASSLGSSGGRNTQYF.

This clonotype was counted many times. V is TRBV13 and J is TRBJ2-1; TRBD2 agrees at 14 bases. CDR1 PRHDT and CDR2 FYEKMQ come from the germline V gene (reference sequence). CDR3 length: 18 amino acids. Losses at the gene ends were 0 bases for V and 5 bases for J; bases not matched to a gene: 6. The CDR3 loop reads CASSLGLTSGRADNEQFF. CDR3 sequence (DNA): TGTGCCAGCAGCTTAGGTCTGACTAGCGGGAGGGCGGACAATGAGCAGTTCTTC.

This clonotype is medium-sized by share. The CDR3 loop is CSAPSPDGKTEAFF. In nucleotides, the CDR3 is TGCAGTGCCCCCTCGCCGGACGGGAAAACTGAAGCTTTCTTT. The chain combines TRBV20-1 with TRBJ1-1; D is unclear. The CDR3 runs 14 residues. CDR1 DFQATT and CDR2 SNEGSKA come from the germline V gene (reference sequence). V was shortened by 6 bases and J by 5 bases, with 19 bases between the two germline ends.

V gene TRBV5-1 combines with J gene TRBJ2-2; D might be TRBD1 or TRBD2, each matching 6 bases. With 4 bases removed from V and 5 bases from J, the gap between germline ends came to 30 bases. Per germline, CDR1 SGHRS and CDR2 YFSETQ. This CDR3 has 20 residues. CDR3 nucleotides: TGCGCCAGCAGCCCGGGGGTCCGTCCCCTTGGGACACCACTGACCGGGGAGCTGTTTTTT. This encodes CASSPGVRPLGTPLTGELFF.

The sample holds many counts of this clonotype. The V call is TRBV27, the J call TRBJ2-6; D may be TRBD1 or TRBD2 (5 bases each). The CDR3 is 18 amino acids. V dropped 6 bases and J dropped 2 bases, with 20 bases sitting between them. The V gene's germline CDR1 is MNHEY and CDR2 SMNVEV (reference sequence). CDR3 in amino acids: CASSLGVAGSTGANVLTF. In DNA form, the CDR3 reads TGTGCCAGCAGCCTGGGAGTGGCAGGGAGTACTGGGGCCAACGTCCTGACTTTC.

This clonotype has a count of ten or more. The CDR3 coding sequence is TGTGCCAGCAGCTTCACTAGCGGAAGGAATGAGCAGTTCTTC. Translating gives CASSFTSGRNEQFF. The J gene is TRBJ2-1, the V gene TRBV7-2, with 8 bases matching TRBD2. The V segment lost 3 bases and the J segment 7 bases; nucleotides outside the gene matches: 5. CDR3 size: 14 residues. Per germline, CDR1 SGHTA and CDR2 FQGNSA. Full variable domain (remainder filled in from reference TRBV7-2 and TRBJ2-1): GAGVSQSPSNKVTEKGKDVELRCDPISGHTALYWYRQSLGQGLEFLIYFQGNSAPDKSGLPSDRFSAERTGGSVSTLTIQRTQQEDSAVYLCASSFTSGRNEQFFGPGTRLTVL.

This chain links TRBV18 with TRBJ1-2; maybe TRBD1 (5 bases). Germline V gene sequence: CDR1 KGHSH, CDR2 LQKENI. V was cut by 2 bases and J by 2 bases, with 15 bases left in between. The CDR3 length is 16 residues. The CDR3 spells CASSPNFGGGNYGYTF. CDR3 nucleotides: TGTGCCAGCTCACCAAATTTCGGCGGGGGGAACTATGGCTACACCTTC.

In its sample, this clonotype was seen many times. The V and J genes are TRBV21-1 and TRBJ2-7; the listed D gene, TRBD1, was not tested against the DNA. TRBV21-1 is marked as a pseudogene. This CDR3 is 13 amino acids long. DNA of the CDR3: TGTGCCAGCAGCCCGGACAGGTTCTACGAGCAGTACTTC. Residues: CASSPDRFYEQYF.